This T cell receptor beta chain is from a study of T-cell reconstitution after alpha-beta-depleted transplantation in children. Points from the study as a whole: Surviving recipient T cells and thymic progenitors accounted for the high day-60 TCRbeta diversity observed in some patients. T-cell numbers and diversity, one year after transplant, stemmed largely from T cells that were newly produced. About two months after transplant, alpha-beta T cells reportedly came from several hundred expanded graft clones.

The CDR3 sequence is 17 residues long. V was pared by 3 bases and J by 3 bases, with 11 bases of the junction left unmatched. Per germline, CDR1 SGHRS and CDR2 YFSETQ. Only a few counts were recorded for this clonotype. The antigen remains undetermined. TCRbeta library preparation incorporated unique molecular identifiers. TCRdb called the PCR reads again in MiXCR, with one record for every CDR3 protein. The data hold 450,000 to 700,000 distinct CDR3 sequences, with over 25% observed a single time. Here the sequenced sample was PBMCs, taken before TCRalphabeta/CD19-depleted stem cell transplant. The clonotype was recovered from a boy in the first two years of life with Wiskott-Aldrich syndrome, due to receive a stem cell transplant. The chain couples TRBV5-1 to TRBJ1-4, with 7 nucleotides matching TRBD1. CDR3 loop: CASSSGQRPLANEKLFF. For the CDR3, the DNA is TGCGCCAGCAGCTCGGGACAGCGCCCGTTGGCTAATGAAAAACTGTTTTTT.